The present TCR beta chain was sequenced within a study of cytomegalovirus exposure and HLA in healthy donors. Primers: 60 Vbeta forward and 13 Jbeta reverse. Measured with immunoSEQ multiplex PCR; TCRdb has only the in-frame clones, and not every one. The sample lists approximately 210,000 clones, over 60% occurring once. Unmatched junction bases numbered 12, after V lost 4 bases and J lost 1 base. CDR1 SGHDT and CDR2 YYEEEE come from the germline V gene. The CDR3 is 17 residues long. The receptor was isolated from a woman in her 30s in good health and CMV-seropositive. Sequencing was carried out using PBMCs. The J gene is TRBJ1-1, the V gene TRBV5-6, with 8 bases identical to TRBD1. CDR3 sequence (DNA): TGTGCCAGCAGCCCATTGGGTTCAGGGGGCAGGAACACTGAAGCTTTCTTT. As protein: CASSPLGSGGRNTEAFF.